The 8 T cell receptor beta chains below all came from one sample that was sequenced in a study of T cells in women clearing cervical HPV infection. Sequenced by immunoSEQ multiplex PCR; TCRdb stores in-frame clones only, minus some. The repertoire table contains about 30,000 clones. The specimen sequenced was blood buffy coat. These receptors originate from a woman between 18 and 69 years old with a cervical HPV16 infection that either progressed to CIN3+ or cleared (not recorded which).

The DNA read from the CDR3 is TGTGCCAGCAGCTTGGACCGCACAGATACC. It encodes CASSLDRTDT. The whole CDR3 region reads CASSLDRTDTQYF. The chain couples TRBV5-6 to TRBJ2-5; D is unclear. The read stops 3 residues short of the end of the CDR3; the missing end is completed from the germline J gene. This CDR3 is built from 13 residues. CDR1 and CDR2 from the germline V gene are SGHDT and YYEEEE.

About this clone: The observed sequence ends 3 residues before the CDR3 terminus, with the missing tail filled in from the germline J gene. The chain has TRBV29-1 and TRBJ2-6, with 7 bases lining up with TRBD1. Unmatched junction bases numbered 4, after V lost 4 bases and J lost 1 base. The CDR3 covers 15 residues. Germline V gene sequence: CDR1 SQVTM, CDR2 ANQGSEA. The CDR3 DNA, read in part, is TGCAGCGTTGCGGCAGGGGGATCTGGGGCCAACGTC. It is translated as CSVAAGGSGANV. The CDR3 in its entirety is CSVAAGGSGANVLTF.

Worth noting for this clone: The read is 3 residues too short to cover the CDR3 end, so that end is filled in from the germline J gene. This rearrangement joins TRBV19 to TRBJ2-1, with TRBD2 identical over 13 bases. V lost 1 base, J lost 4 bases, and 13 bases stayed unmatched. This CDR3 comprises 20 residues. Per the germline V gene, CDR1 is LNHDA and CDR2 is SQIVND (reference sequence). The part of the CDR3 DNA that was read is TGTGCCAGTAGTATAGCCGGGGCACTAGCGGGAGGGCGGGCATACAATGAG. This gives the protein CASSIAGALAGGRAYNE. The whole CDR3 is CASSIAGALAGGRAYNEQFF.

Details on this clone: The read ends 3 residues before the CDR3 terminus; that terminus is restored from the germline J gene. V is TRBV2 and J is TRBJ1-1; D is perhaps TRBD1 (5 bases). CDR1 and CDR2 (germline): SNHLY, FYNNEI. This CDR3 has 10 amino acids. CDR3 protein: CASRQTEAFF. The covered CDR3 bases are TGTGCCAGCCGACAGACGGAA.

In the case of this clone: Read sequence stops 3 residues before the CDR3 end, and the germline J gene provides the missing end. This chain connects TRBV5-4 to TRBJ1-2, with 7 nucleotides matching TRBD1. From germline, CDR1 is SGHNT and CDR2 YYREEE (reference sequence). The CDR3 covers 13 residues. The CDR3: CASSLLGGGGYTF. The CDR3 bases that were read are TGTGCCAGCAGCTTGCTAGGGGGCGGGGGC.

A word on this clone: Germline is not matched at one junction end, which may reflect a read error. The read stops 3 residues short of the end of the CDR3; the missing end is completed from the germline J gene. Other DNA sequences in this sample translate to the same CDR3. The V and J genes are TRBV19 and TRBJ1-3; TRBD1 aligns across 7 bases. The CDR3 is 14 amino acids. Germline CDR1 LNHDA, CDR2 SQIVND (reference sequence). Incomplete CDR3 DNA: TGTGCCAGTAGGCCTACAGGGGCTGGAAACACT. This sequence encodes CASRPTGAGNT. The complete CDR3 protein is CASRPTGAGNTIYF.

On this clone: The CDR3 end lies 3 residues beyond the end of the read and is filled in from the germline J gene. The chain combines TRBV15 with TRBJ2-5; D may be TRBD1 (6 bases). The CDR3 has 14 amino acids. Germline V gene data show CDR1 as LNHNV and CDR2 as YYDKDF (reference sequence). Trimming took off 0 bases at V and 2 bases at J, with 7 bases between the two ends. The sequenced CDR3 bases are TGTGCCACCAGCAGAGAGGACAGACAAGAGACC. This encodes CATSREDRQET. The complete CDR3 protein is CATSREDRQETQYF.

Note on this clone: Read sequence stops 3 residues before the CDR3 end, and the germline J gene provides the missing end. The V call is TRBV5-4, the J call TRBJ2-7; TRBD2 agrees at 7 bases. This CDR3 is built from 14 residues. The J segment lost 4 bases and the V segment lost 4 bases, leaving 8 bases of the junction unmatched. The germline gives CDR1 SGHNT, CDR2 YYREEE (reference sequence). Here the CDR3 reads CASSAGLEDYEQYF. The sequenced CDR3 bases are TGTGCCAGCAGCGCCGGACTAGAAGATTACGAG.